This is a list of T cell receptor beta chains from one sample in a study of Graves' ophthalmopathy and Graves' hyperthyroidism. From the multiplex PCR reads, TCRdb called clonotypes with MiXCR, one entry per CDR3 protein. The sample yields about 500,000 distinct CDR3 sequences, approximately 15% seen once. Input material: blood. These receptor sequences come from a woman aged 30 to 39 with Graves' ophthalmopathy. The CDR3 runs from the conserved cysteine through the conserved F or W. The D gene is left open where the match is weak. The size of a clone is reported for some rows only, either as once, few or many, or as a class for expanded clones.

size: few
D: .
V: TRBV4-1
J: TRBJ1-1
CDR3: CASSLSADNTETFF
DNA: TGCGCCAGCAGTCTGAGTGCAGATAACACTGAAACTTTCTTT

size: many
D: .
V: TRBV20-1
J: TRBJ2-5
CDR3: CSASPNQETQYF
DNA: TGCAGTGCTAGCCCCAACCAAGAGACCCAGTACTTC

size: many
D: TRBD1
V: TRBV9
J: TRBJ1-6
CDR3: CASSVGQGAGSPLHF
DNA: TGTGCCAGCAGCGTAGGTCAGGGGGCAGGTTCACCCCTCCACTTT

size: many
D: TRBD1
V: TRBV12-3/TRBV12-4
J: TRBJ1-1
CDR3: CASSRRQGVSTEAFF
DNA: TGTGCCAGCAGCCGAAGACAGGGAGTAAGTACTGAAGCTTTCTTT

size: many
D: .
V: TRBV27
J: TRBJ1-6
CDR3: CASSSNRLSSYNSPLHF
DNA: TGTGCCAGCAGTTCAAACAGGCTTAGCTCCTATAATTCACCCCTCCACTTT

size: many
D: TRBD1
V: TRBV28
J: TRBJ1-1
CDR3: CASSSIDRGAEAFF
DNA: TGTGCCAGCAGTTCCATCGACAGGGGGGCTGAAGCTTTCTTT

size: few
D: TRBD2
V: TRBV6-2/TRBV6-3
J: TRBJ2-5
CDR3: CASSYPLAGGRETKYF
DNA: TGTGCCAGCAGTTACCCCCTAGCGGGGGGGCGAGAGACCAAGTACTTC

size: many
D: TRBD1
V: TRBV7-2
J: TRBJ1-2
CDR3: CASTNSAGGYDGYTF
DNA: TGTGCCAGCACCAATTCGGCAGGGGGTTATGATGGCTACACCTTC

size: .
D: .
V: TRBV28
J: TRBJ2-7
CDR3: CASSSPLDQQYF
DNA: TGTGCCAGCAGTTCCCCGTTGGACCAGCAGTACTTC

size: many
D: TRBD1
V: TRBV28
J: TRBJ1-5
CDR3: CASSFGTGPQPQHF
DNA: TGTGCCAGCAGTTTTGGGACAGGGCCCCAGCCCCAGCATTTT

size: many
D: .
V: TRBV7-9
J: TRBJ1-1
CDR3: CASSSFPENTEAFF
DNA: TGTGCCAGCAGCTCCTTTCCTGAGAACACTGAAGCTTTCTTT

size: .
D: .
V: TRBV9
J: TRBJ2-7
CDR3: CASSATEGPYEQYF
DNA: TGTGCCAGCAGCGCAACAGAAGGACCCTACGAGCAGTACTTC

size: many
D: TRBD1
V: TRBV10-3
J: TRBJ1-1
CDR3: CATPVRDRGQANTEAFF
DNA: TGTGCCACCCCGGTCCGGGACAGGGGCCAAGCCAACACTGAAGCTTTCTTT

size: few
D: .
V: TRBV5-1
J: TRBJ1-1
CDR3: CASSPKRSTGSSNTEAFF
DNA: TGCGCCAGCAGCCCCAAGCGGTCGACAGGTAGTTCGAACACTGAAGCTTTCTTT

size: many
D: TRBD2
V: TRBV11-2
J: TRBJ2-7
CDR3: CASSSQIGLAAVYEQYF
DNA: TGTGCCAGCAGCTCTCAGATCGGACTAGCAGCCGTCTACGAGCAGTACTTC

size: many
D: .
V: TRBV11-1
J: TRBJ1-1
CDR3: CASSTRRATTNTEAFF
DNA: TGTGCCAGCAGCACTCGCCGGGCCACCACAAATACTGAAGCTTTCTTT

size: many
D: TRBD1
V: TRBV12-3/TRBV12-4
J: TRBJ1-1
CDR3: CASRSDRGEAFF
DNA: TGTGCCAGCAGATCGGACAGGGGTGAAGCTTTCTTT

size: many
D: .
V: TRBV11-3
J: TRBJ1-1
CDR3: CASSREPNTEAFF
DNA: TGTGCCAGCAGCCGCGAACCAAACACTGAAGCTTTCTTT

size: .
D: .
V: TRBV30
J: TRBJ1-1
CDR3: CAWSLPAMNTEAFF
DNA: TGTGCCTGGAGTTTACCGGCAATGAACACTGAAGCTTTCTTT

size: .
D: .
V: TRBV18
J: TRBJ2-4
CDR3: CASSPRGQLRNIQYF
DNA: TGTGCCAGCTCACCTAGAGGACAGCTCAGAAACATTCAGTACTTC

size: .
D: TRBD1
V: TRBV12-3/TRBV12-4
J: TRBJ2-7
CDR3: CASSYGVGTGSSYEQYF
DNA: TGTGCCAGCAGTTACGGAGTTGGGACAGGGAGTTCCTACGAGCAGTACTTC

size: many
D: TRBD2
V: TRBV20-1
J: TRBJ2-5
CDR3: CSAQALFSGAQETQYF
DNA: TGCAGTGCTCAGGCTCTATTTAGCGGGGCACAAGAGACCCAGTACTTC

size: many
D: .
V: TRBV6-1
J: TRBJ1-1
CDR3: CASSEEGRGKAFF
DNA: TGTGCCAGCAGTGAGGAAGGTCGGGGGAAAGCTTTCTTT

size: .
D: .
V: TRBV2
J: TRBJ1-5
CDR3: CASSGGDDQPQHF
DNA: TGTGCCAGCAGTGGAGGGGATGATCAGCCCCAGCATTTT

size: few
D: .
V: TRBV27
J: TRBJ2-4
CDR3: CASSLSRRLAKNIKYF
DNA: TGTGCCAGCAGTTTATCCCGTCGCTTAGCCAAAAACATTAAGTACTTC

size: many
D: .
V: TRBV6-1
J: TRBJ2-5
CDR3: CAPLDVLQETQYF
DNA: TGTGCCCCTCTGGACGTACTGCAAGAGACCCAGTACTTC

size: many
D: .
V: TRBV14
J: TRBJ1-2
CDR3: CASSQEGRQAYGYTF
DNA: TGTGCCAGCAGCCAAGAAGGCAGGCAGGCCTATGGCTACACCTTC

size: many
D: TRBD2
V: TRBV24-1
J: TRBJ2-2
CDR3: CATSVRTGTSGATNTGELFF
DNA: TGTGCCACCAGTGTTCGAACCGGGACTAGCGGGGCCACGAACACCGGGGAGCTGTTTTTT

size: many
D: TRBD1
V: TRBV12-5
J: TRBJ2-2
CDR3: CASGPTGGPGELFF
DNA: TGTGCTAGTGGGCCCACAGGGGGCCCCGGGGAGCTGTTTTTT

size: .
D: .
V: TRBV12-3/TRBV12-4
J: TRBJ1-1
CDR3: CASSPSGPYTEAFF
DNA: TGTGCCAGCTCACCCTCGGGTCCTTACACTGAAGCTTTCTTT

size: many
D: .
V: TRBV10-2
J: TRBJ2-5
CDR3: CASRREAPGTQYF
DNA: TGCGCCAGCAGGAGGGAGGCCCCAGGGACCCAGTACTTC

size: many
D: .
V: TRBV6-1
J: TRBJ1-5
CDR3: CASSQQGNQPQHF
DNA: TGTGCCAGCAGTCAACAGGGCAATCAGCCCCAGCATTTT

size: .
D: .
V: TRBV12-3/TRBV12-4
J: TRBJ1-5
CDR3: CASSLYPEITPQHF
DNA: TGTGCCAGCAGTTTATATCCGGAAATCACGCCCCAGCATTTT

size: many
D: TRBD1
V: TRBV28
J: TRBJ1-6
CDR3: CASSLVDRDLRPLHF
DNA: TGTGCCAGCAGTTTAGTAGACAGGGATCTTCGGCCCCTCCACTTT

size: many
D: .
V: TRBV6-1
J: TRBJ1-5
CDR3: CASTVHGNQPQHF
DNA: TGTGCCAGCACCGTGCATGGCAATCAGCCCCAGCATTTT

size: .
D: TRBD2
V: TRBV6-7
J: TRBJ2-7
CDR3: CASSYYPPGLAFYEQYF
DNA: TGTGCCAGCAGTTATTATCCACCGGGACTAGCGTTCTACGAGCAGTACTTC

size: many
D: .
V: TRBV7-8
J: TRBJ1-6
CDR3: CASSLRRGKGDSPLHF
DNA: TGTGCCAGCAGCTTGAGGCGGGGGAAGGGTGATTCACCCCTCCACTTT

size: many
D: .
V: TRBV19
J: TRBJ1-1
CDR3: CASSSALAGEAFF
DNA: TGTGCCAGTAGTTCAGCCCTCGCAGGTGAAGCTTTCTTT

size: many
D: .
V: TRBV20-1
J: TRBJ1-6
CDR3: CSASLDSHSPLHF
DNA: TGCAGTGCTAGCCTCGACAGCCATTCACCCCTCCACTTT

size: few
D: .
V: TRBV6-5
J: TRBJ2-5
CDR3: CASSYSPGGETQYF
DNA: TGTGCCAGCAGTTACTCACCCGGGGGAGAGACCCAGTACTTC

size: many
D: .
V: TRBV6-1
J: TRBJ1-1
CDR3: CASSELAQRETEAFF
DNA: TGTGCCAGCAGTGAATTGGCGCAAAGGGAGACTGAAGCTTTCTTT

size: few
D: .
V: TRBV5-6
J: TRBJ1-2
CDR3: CASSLLGRWLDGYTF
DNA: TGTGCCAGCAGCTTGTTGGGGAGGTGGTTGGATGGCTACACCTTC

size: many
D: TRBD1
V: TRBV20-1
J: TRBJ1-5
CDR3: CSARVRGGGQPQHF
DNA: TGCAGTGCTAGGGTCAGGGGGGGTGGGCAGCCCCAGCATTTT

size: .
D: .
V: TRBV6-2/TRBV6-3
J: TRBJ2-7
CDR3: CASSAEVSEQYF
DNA: TGTGCCAGCAGCGCCGAGGTTAGCGAGCAGTACTTC

size: many
D: TRBD2
V: TRBV25-1
J: TRBJ2-7
CDR3: CASSDPSHSGTSIYEQYF
DNA: TGTGCCAGCAGTGATCCCTCCCATAGCGGGACTTCCATCTACGAGCAGTACTTC

size: many
D: .
V: TRBV7-9
J: TRBJ2-2
CDR3: CASSLSTETGELFF
DNA: TGTGCCAGCAGCTTGTCGACCGAGACCGGGGAGCTGTTTTTT

size: few
D: .
V: TRBV4-1
J: TRBJ1-2
CDR3: CASSPLSGTDYGYTF
DNA: TGCGCCAGCAGCCCACTATCCGGGACCGACTATGGCTACACCTTC

size: few
D: TRBD1
V: TRBV28
J: TRBJ2-7
CDR3: CASTPRDRATYEQYF
DNA: TGTGCCAGCACCCCTAGGGACAGGGCAACCTACGAGCAGTACTTC

size: many
D: .
V: TRBV2
J: TRBJ2-7
CDR3: CASASLRVSYEQYF
DNA: TGTGCCAGCGCTTCCCTCAGGGTGTCCTACGAGCAGTACTTC

size: .
D: TRBD1
V: TRBV28
J: TRBJ2-2
CDR3: CASPPGGRDTGELFF
DNA: TGTGCCAGCCCACCAGGGGGAAGGGACACCGGGGAGCTGTTTTTT

size: many
D: .
V: TRBV18
J: TRBJ1-1
CDR3: CASSPGEVSTEAFF
DNA: TGTGCCAGCTCACCGGGGGAGGTCAGCACTGAAGCTTTCTTT

size: many
D: TRBD1
V: TRBV7-3
J: TRBJ2-7
CDR3: CASNPSSGTGENYEQYF
DNA: TGTGCCAGCAACCCAAGTTCCGGGACAGGGGAGAACTACGAGCAGTACTTC

size: few
D: .
V: TRBV28
J: TRBJ2-5
CDR3: CASSFGLKEALQETQYF
DNA: TGTGCCAGCAGTTTTGGGCTTAAAGAGGCACTCCAAGAGACCCAGTACTTC

size: many
D: .
V: TRBV28
J: TRBJ1-2
CDR3: CASSPKTNTGYTF
DNA: TGTGCCAGCAGTCCGAAGACGAATACGGGCTACACCTTC

size: few
D: .
V: TRBV11-1
J: TRBJ2-5
CDR3: CASSTWTLQETQYF
DNA: TGTGCCAGCAGCACTTGGACTCTTCAAGAGACCCAGTACTTC

size: many
D: .
V: TRBV12-3/TRBV12-4
J: TRBJ1-1
CDR3: CASRYGQTEAFF
DNA: TGTGCCAGCAGATATGGACAGACCGAAGCTTTCTTT

size: many
D: TRBD2
V: TRBV6-2/TRBV6-3
J: TRBJ2-2
CDR3: CASSILAGGRANTGELFF
DNA: TGTGCCAGCAGTATCCTAGCGGGAGGACGCGCGAACACCGGGGAGCTGTTTTTT

size: .
D: .
V: TRBV27
J: TRBJ2-7
CDR3: CASGMYGYYEQYF
DNA: TGTGCCAGTGGGATGTACGGATACTACGAGCAGTACTTC

size: many
D: .
V: TRBV6-1
J: TRBJ2-2
CDR3: CASSEAVDLTGELFF
DNA: TGTGCCAGCAGTGAAGCGGTGGACCTCACCGGGGAGCTGTTTTTT

size: many
D: TRBD2
V: TRBV6-9
J: TRBJ2-5
CDR3: CASSPPRRGGQETQYF
DNA: TGTGCCAGCAGCCCCCCCCGGCGGGGGGGTCAAGAGACCCAGTACTTC